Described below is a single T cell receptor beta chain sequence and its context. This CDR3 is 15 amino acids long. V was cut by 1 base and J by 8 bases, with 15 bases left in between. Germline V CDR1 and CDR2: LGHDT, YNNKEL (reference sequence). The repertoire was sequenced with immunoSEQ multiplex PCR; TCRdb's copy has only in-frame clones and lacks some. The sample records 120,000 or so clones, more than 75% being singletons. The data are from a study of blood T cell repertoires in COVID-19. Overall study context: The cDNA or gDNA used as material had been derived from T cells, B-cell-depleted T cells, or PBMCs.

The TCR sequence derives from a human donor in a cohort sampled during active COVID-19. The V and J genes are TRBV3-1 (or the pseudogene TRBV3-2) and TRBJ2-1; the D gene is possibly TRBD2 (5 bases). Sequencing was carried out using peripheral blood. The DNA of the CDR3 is TGTGCCAGCAGCCAAGTGGTAAGCGGTGGGGATGAGCAGTTCTTC. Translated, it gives CASSQVVSGGDEQFF.